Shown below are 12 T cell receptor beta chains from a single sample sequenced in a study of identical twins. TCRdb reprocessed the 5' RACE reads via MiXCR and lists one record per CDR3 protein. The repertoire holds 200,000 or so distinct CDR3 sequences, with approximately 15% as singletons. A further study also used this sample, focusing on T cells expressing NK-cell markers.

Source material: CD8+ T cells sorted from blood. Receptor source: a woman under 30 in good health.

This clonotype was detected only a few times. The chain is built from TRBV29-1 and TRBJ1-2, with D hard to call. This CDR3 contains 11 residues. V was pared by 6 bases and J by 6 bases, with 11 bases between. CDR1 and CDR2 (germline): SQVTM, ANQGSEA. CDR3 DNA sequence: TGCAGCGTCGACCTACGGAATGGCTACACCTTC. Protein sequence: CSVDLRNGYTF. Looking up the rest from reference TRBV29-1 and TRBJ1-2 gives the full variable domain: SAVISQKPSRDICQRGTSLTIQCQVDSQVTMMFWYRQQPGQSLTLIATANQGSEATYESGFVIDKFPISRPNLTFSTLTVSNMSPEDSSIYLCSVDLRNGYTFGSGTRLTVV.

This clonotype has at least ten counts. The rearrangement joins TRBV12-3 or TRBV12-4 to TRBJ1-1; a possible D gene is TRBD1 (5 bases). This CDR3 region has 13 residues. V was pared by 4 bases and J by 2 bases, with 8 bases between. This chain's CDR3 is CASSWGYNTEAFF. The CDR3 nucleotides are TGTGCCAGCAGTTGGGGCTACAACACTGAAGCTTTCTTT.

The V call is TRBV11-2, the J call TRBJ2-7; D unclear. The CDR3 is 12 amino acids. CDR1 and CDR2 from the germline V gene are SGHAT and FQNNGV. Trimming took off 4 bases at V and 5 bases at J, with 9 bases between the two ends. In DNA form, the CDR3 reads TGTGCCAGCAGCTCCAGTTGGGACGAGCAGTACTTC. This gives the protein CASSSSWDEQYF.

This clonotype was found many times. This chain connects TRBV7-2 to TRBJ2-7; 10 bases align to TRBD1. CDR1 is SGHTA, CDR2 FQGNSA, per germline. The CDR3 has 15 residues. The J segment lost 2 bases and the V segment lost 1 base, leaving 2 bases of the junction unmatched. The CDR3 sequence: CASSLDGTGAYEQYF. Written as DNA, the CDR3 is TGTGCCAGCAGCTTAGATGGGACAGGGGCCTACGAGCAGTACTTC.

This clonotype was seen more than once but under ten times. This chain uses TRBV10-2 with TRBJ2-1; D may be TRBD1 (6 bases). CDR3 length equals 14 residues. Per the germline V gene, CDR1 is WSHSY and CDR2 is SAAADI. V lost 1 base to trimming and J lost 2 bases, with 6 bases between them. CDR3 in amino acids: CASSEYRAYNEQFF. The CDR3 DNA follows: TGCGCCAGCAGTGAGTACAGGGCCTACAATGAGCAGTTCTTC.

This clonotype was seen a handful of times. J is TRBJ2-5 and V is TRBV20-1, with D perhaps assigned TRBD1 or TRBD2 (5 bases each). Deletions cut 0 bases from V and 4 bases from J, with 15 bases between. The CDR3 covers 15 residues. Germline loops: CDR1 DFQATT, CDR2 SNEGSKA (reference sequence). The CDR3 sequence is CSARDPSGRRETQYF. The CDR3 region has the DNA TGCAGTGCTAGAGATCCTTCGGGGCGTCGAGAGACCCAGTACTTC.

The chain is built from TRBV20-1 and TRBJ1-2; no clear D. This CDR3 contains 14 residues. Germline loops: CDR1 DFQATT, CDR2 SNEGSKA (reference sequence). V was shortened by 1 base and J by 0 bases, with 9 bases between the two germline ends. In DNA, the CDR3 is TGCAGTGCTAGAGGTGTGGATTCTAACTATGGCTACACCTTC. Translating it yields CSARGVDSNYGYTF.

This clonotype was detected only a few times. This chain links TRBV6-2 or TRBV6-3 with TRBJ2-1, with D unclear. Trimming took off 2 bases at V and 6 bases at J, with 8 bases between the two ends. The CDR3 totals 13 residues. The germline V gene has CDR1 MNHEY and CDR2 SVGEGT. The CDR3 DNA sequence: TGTGCCAGCAGTTACGTTCTCTCCAATGAGCAGTTCTTC. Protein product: CASSYVLSNEQFF.

The CDR3 sequence is CASSLRTGGPGGSDTQYF. As DNA, the CDR3 is TGTGCCAGCAGCTTACGTACGGGAGGGCCTGGTGGCTCAGATACGCAGTATTTT. The rearrangement links TRBV13 to TRBJ2-3; 8 bases align to TRBD2. Unmatched junction bases numbered 14, after V lost 2 bases and J lost 4 bases. Germline V lookup: CDR1 PRHDT, CDR2 FYEKMQ (reference sequence). The CDR3 spans 18 residues.

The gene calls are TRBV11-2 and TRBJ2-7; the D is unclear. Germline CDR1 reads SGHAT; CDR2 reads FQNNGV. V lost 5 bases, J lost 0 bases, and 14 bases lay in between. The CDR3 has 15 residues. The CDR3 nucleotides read TGTGCCAGCAGCCTGACACGGATGAGCTCCTACGAGCAGTACTTC. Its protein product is CASSLTRMSSYEQYF.

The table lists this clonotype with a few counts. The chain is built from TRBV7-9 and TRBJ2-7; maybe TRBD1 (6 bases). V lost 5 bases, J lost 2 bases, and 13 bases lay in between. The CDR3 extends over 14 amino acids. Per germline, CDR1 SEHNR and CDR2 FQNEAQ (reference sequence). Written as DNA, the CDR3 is TGTGCCAGCAGCCTCCGGGACACAGCCTACGAGCAGTACTTC. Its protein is CASSLRDTAYEQYF.

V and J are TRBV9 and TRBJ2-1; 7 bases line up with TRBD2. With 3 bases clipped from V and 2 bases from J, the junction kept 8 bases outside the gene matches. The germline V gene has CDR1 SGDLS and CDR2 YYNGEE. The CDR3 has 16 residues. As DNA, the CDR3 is TGTGCCAGCAGCGGTCGAGCGGGATCCGCCTACAATGAGCAGTTCTTC. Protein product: CASSGRAGSAYNEQFF. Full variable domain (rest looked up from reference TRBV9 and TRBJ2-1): DSGVTQTPKHLITATGQRVTLRCSPRSGDLSVYWYQQSLDQGLQFLIQYYNGEERAKGNILERFSAQQFPDLHSELNLSSLELGDSALYFCASSGRAGSAYNEQFFGPGTRLTVL.